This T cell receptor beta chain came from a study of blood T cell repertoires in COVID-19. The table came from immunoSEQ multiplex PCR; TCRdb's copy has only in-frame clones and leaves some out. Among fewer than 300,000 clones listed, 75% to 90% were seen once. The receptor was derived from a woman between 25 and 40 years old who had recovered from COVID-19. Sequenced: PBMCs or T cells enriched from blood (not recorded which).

CDR3 in amino acids: CASSSLLQGADYGYTF. CDR3 sequence (DNA): TGTGCCAGCAGCTCCTTACTACAGGGGGCTGACTATGGCTACACCTTC. V gene TRBV7-9 combines with J gene TRBJ1-2, with 9 bases aligning to TRBD1. The CDR3 is 16 residues long. The germline V gene encodes CDR1 SEHNR and CDR2 FQNEAQ (reference sequence). V gave up 4 bases and J gave up 3 bases; unmatched junction bases: 9.